The sequence of this T cell receptor beta chain was determined in a study of blood T cells in healthy people across ages. On this clonotype: Its antigen is not identified.

The second PCR ran about 6 to 12 cycles with a sample-barcoded 5' primer and J-beta primers. In TCRdb, the 5' RACE reads were re-called with MiXCR into one record per CDR3 protein. The data show 900,000 to 950,000 distinct CDR3 sequences, about 28% seen once. Each sample yielded at least 5.5 micrograms of PBMC total RNA. General study findings and limits: Whereas aged donors had fewer naive CD4+ cells, long-lived donors had more of them and higher diversity.

These same records also appear under a second study, on T cells of mothers and their children. According to that study: Donors comprised three healthy Caucasian mothers plus their six children.

The TCR originated in a middle-aged woman in good health. The specimen was blood.

The CDR3 loop reads CASSRGGPYNEQYF. The DNA of the CDR3 is TGCGCCAGTTCTCGGGGGGGCCCCTACAATGAGCAGTACTTC. The chain uses TRBV5-1 and TRBJ2-7, with 8 bases matching TRBD2. V shed 8 bases and J 7 bases; nucleotides not matched to a gene: 14. Germline loops: CDR1 SGHRS, CDR2 YFSETQ. The CDR3 contains 14 residues. Full variable domain (rest looked up from reference TRBV5-1 and TRBJ2-7): KAGVTQTPRYLIKTRGQQVTLSCSPISGHRSVSWYQQTPGQGLQFLFEYFSETQRNKGNFPGRFSGRQFSNSRSEMNVSTLELGDSALYLCASSRGGPYNEQYFGPGTRLTVT.